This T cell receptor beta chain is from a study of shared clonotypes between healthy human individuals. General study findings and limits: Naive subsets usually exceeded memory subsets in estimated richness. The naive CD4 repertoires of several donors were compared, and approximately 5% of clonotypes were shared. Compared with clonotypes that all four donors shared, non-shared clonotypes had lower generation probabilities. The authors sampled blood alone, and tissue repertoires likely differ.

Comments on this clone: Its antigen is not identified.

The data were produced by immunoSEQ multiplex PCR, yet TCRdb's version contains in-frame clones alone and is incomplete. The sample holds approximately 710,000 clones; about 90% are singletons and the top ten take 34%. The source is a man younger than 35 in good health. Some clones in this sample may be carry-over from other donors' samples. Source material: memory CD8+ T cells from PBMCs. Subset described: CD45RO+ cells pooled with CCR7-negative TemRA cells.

The DNA of the CDR3 is TGTGCCAGCAGTCTCTCCAGGCCGAAGCGAACTAGCACAGATACGCAGTATTTT. Its protein product is CASSLSRPKRTSTDTQYF. The V call is TRBV27, the J call TRBJ2-3; no clear D. This CDR3 comprises 18 residues. CDR1 is MNHEY and CDR2 is SMNVEV in the germline V gene (reference sequence). V lost 5 bases and J lost 0, with 21 bases in between.